These T cell receptor beta chains were read from a single sample in a study of cytotoxic CD8 clonotypes in ibrutinib-treated CLL. Clones were sequenced by immunoSEQ multiplex PCR, and TCRdb holds only the in-frame ones, with some missing. The sample holds roughly 130,000 clones, around three quarters seen once. Sequenced material: PBMCs, taken after 12 months of ibrutinib treatment. The receptors originated from a human donor with chronic lymphocytic leukemia. The CDR3 runs from the conserved cysteine through the conserved F or W. D genes are given only for firm matches. A clone size is listed for some rows: how often the clone was seen (once, few, many), or a class if it is expanded.

abundance: .
j_gene: TRBJ2-1
d_gene: .
v_gene: TRBV7-2
CDR3nt: TGTGCCAGCAGCTATACTCCCGGGAGTAGTTGGGATTCGGGGGAGCAGTTCTTC
CDR3aa: CASSYTPGSSWDSGEQFF

abundance: .
j_gene: TRBJ1-2
d_gene: TRBD1
v_gene: TRBV18
CDR3nt: TGTGCCAGCTCACCGGACAGGGGGCTTGTTTTTCACTATGGCTACACCTTC
CDR3aa: CASSPDRGLVFHYGYTF

abundance: .
j_gene: TRBJ2-3
d_gene: TRBD2
v_gene: TRBV7-9
CDR3nt: TGTGCCAGCAGCCCTAGCGGAAGCACAGATACGCAGTATTTT
CDR3aa: CASSPSGSTDTQYF

abundance: .
j_gene: TRBJ2-5
d_gene: TRBD2
v_gene: TRBV5-8
CDR3nt: TGTGCCAGCAGCGGCGGGACTAGCGGACAAGAGACCCAGTACTTC
CDR3aa: CASSGGTSGQETQYF

abundance: .
j_gene: TRBJ1-4
d_gene: TRBD1
v_gene: TRBV9
CDR3nt: TGTGCCAGCAGCGAGGGACAGGGGGCTAATGAAAAACTGTTTTTT
CDR3aa: CASSEGQGANEKLFF

abundance: .
j_gene: TRBJ2-7
d_gene: .
v_gene: TRBV13
CDR3nt: TGTGCCAGCAGCCGGCAGTCCGGGGCCCGCGGCTACGAGCAGTACTTC
CDR3aa: CASSRQSGARGYEQYF

abundance: .
j_gene: TRBJ1-1
d_gene: .
v_gene: TRBV9
CDR3nt: TGTGCCAGCAGCCGGGGGGGCGGAGGAGGCGCTGAAGCTTTCTTT
CDR3aa: CASSRGGGGGAEAFF

abundance: .
j_gene: TRBJ2-4
d_gene: .
v_gene: TRBV5-6
CDR3nt: TGTGCCAGCAGCGAAGCAACAGGTTACAACATTCAGTACTTC
CDR3aa: CASSEATGYNIQYF

abundance: .
j_gene: TRBJ2-1
d_gene: .
v_gene: TRBV19
CDR3nt: TGTGCCAGTAGTATATTCCTTCGAGATGAGCAGTTCTTC
CDR3aa: CASSIFLRDEQFF

abundance: .
j_gene: TRBJ1-4
d_gene: TRBD1
v_gene: TRBV5-4
CDR3nt: TGTGCCAGCAGCTTGACAGGGGGCGGCGATGAAAAACTGTTTTTT
CDR3aa: CASSLTGGGDEKLFF

abundance: few
j_gene: TRBJ1-2
d_gene: .
v_gene: TRBV7-9
CDR3nt: TGTGCCAGCAGCGCAGGGTTGGGGGTTGATGGCTACACCTTC
CDR3aa: CASSAGLGVDGYTF

abundance: .
j_gene: TRBJ1-5
d_gene: .
v_gene: TRBV29-1
CDR3nt: TGCAGCGTTGACGTGGGAGGCAATCAGCCCCAGCATTTT
CDR3aa: CSVDVGGNQPQHF

abundance: .
j_gene: TRBJ2-3
d_gene: TRBD1
v_gene: TRBV29-1
CDR3nt: TGCAGCGTTGCCAAGACAGGGAGCACAGATACGCAGTATTTT
CDR3aa: CSVAKTGSTDTQYF

abundance: .
j_gene: TRBJ1-1
d_gene: .
v_gene: TRBV6-1
CDR3nt: TGTGCCAGCAGTAAACTGGAAGAGGGCACTGAAGCTTTCTTT
CDR3aa: CASSKLEEGTEAFF

abundance: .
j_gene: TRBJ2-1
d_gene: TRBD2
v_gene: TRBV28
CDR3nt: TGTGCCAGCAGTGTATTAGCGGGGGAAGGCAATGAGCAGTTCTTC
CDR3aa: CASSVLAGEGNEQFF

abundance: few
j_gene: TRBJ2-7
d_gene: .
v_gene: TRBV10-2
CDR3nt: TGCGCCAGCAGTGTTGCAGGAGTCTACGAGCAGTACTTC
CDR3aa: CASSVAGVYEQYF

abundance: .
j_gene: TRBJ2-2
d_gene: .
v_gene: TRBV5-6
CDR3nt: TGTGCCAGCAGCTTACCGGGGGAATTGGACACCGGGGAGCTGTTTTTT
CDR3aa: CASSLPGELDTGELFF

abundance: .
j_gene: TRBJ2-7
d_gene: TRBD2
v_gene: TRBV11-3
CDR3nt: TGTGCCAGCAGCCCCGGCGGCCTAGCGGGAACCTACGAGCAGTACTTC
CDR3aa: CASSPGGLAGTYEQYF

abundance: .
j_gene: TRBJ1-5
d_gene: .
v_gene: TRBV7-3
CDR3nt: TGTGCCAGCAGCGGGGGGTTTGCTCAGCCCCAGCATTTT
CDR3aa: CASSGGFAQPQHF

abundance: .
j_gene: TRBJ2-3
d_gene: TRBD2
v_gene: TRBV5-4
CDR3nt: TGTGCCAGCAGCTTACGGACTAGCGGGTATCCAGATACGCAGTATTTT
CDR3aa: CASSLRTSGYPDTQYF

abundance: .
j_gene: TRBJ2-1
d_gene: TRBD2
v_gene: TRBV11-2
CDR3nt: TGTGCCAGCAGCTTAGATCGACGGACTAGCGGGAGGGCCTTTATGGTGCAGTTCTTC
CDR3aa: CASSLDRRTSGRAFMVQFF

abundance: .
j_gene: TRBJ1-1
d_gene: .
v_gene: TRBV6-5
CDR3nt: TGTGCCAGCAGCCTCTCCGCGGGCGGCACTGAAGCTTTCTTT
CDR3aa: CASSLSAGGTEAFF

abundance: once
j_gene: TRBJ2-1
d_gene: .
v_gene: TRBV9
CDR3nt: TGTGCCAGCAGCGTAGAACCGTTCCCTTACAATGAGCAGTTCTTC
CDR3aa: CASSVEPFPYNEQFF

abundance: .
j_gene: TRBJ2-3
d_gene: .
v_gene: TRBV7-6
CDR3nt: TGTGCCAGCAGGCCAGTCGCGGCTAGCACAGATACGCAGTATTTT
CDR3aa: CASRPVAASTDTQYF

abundance: .
j_gene: TRBJ2-2
d_gene: TRBD2
v_gene: TRBV7-9
CDR3nt: TGTGCCAGCAGCGCCAGCGCGGGAGGCACCGGGGAGCTGTTTTTT
CDR3aa: CASSASAGGTGELFF

abundance: .
j_gene: TRBJ2-7
d_gene: TRBD2
v_gene: TRBV25-1
CDR3nt: TGTGCCAGCAGTGAAAGCAGCGGGAGACAATACTACGAGCAGTACTTC
CDR3aa: CASSESSGRQYYEQYF

abundance: .
j_gene: TRBJ1-1
d_gene: .
v_gene: TRBV6-5
CDR3nt: TGTGCCAGCAGTTACTCGTCCAGTGAAGCTTTCTTT
CDR3aa: CASSYSSSEAFF

abundance: .
j_gene: TRBJ2-1
d_gene: .
v_gene: TRBV5-1
CDR3nt: TGCGCCAGCAGCTTGACCGGGACCACGCATGAGCAGTTCTTC
CDR3aa: CASSLTGTTHEQFF

abundance: .
j_gene: TRBJ2-1
d_gene: .
v_gene: TRBV28
CDR3nt: TGTGCCAGCAGTTTACGGACAGAGCAGTTCTTC
CDR3aa: CASSLRTEQFF

abundance: .
j_gene: TRBJ2-7
d_gene: TRBD2
v_gene: TRBV6-4
CDR3nt: TGTGCCAGCAGTGACCGTTTAAGACTAGCGGCCTACGAGCAGTACTTC
CDR3aa: CASSDRLRLAAYEQYF

abundance: .
j_gene: TRBJ2-7
d_gene: TRBD2
v_gene: TRBV9
CDR3nt: TGTGCCAGCAGCCCGCGCAAGGCGGGAGCACCCTACGAGCAGTACTTC
CDR3aa: CASSPRKAGAPYEQYF

abundance: .
j_gene: TRBJ2-2
d_gene: .
v_gene: TRBV15
CDR3nt: TGTGCCACCAGCAGAGAGCCCCCGGCCACCGGGACAAAGAACACCGGGGAGCTGTTTTTT
CDR3aa: CATSREPPATGTKNTGELFF

abundance: .
j_gene: TRBJ1-1
d_gene: TRBD1
v_gene: TRBV6-5
CDR3nt: TGTGCCAGCAGTTACTCGGAAGGGGGCTTCGGAGCTTTCTTT
CDR3aa: CASSYSEGGFGAFF

abundance: .
j_gene: TRBJ2-3
d_gene: TRBD2
v_gene: TRBV27
CDR3nt: TGTGCCAGCAGTAGACCTATGGCGGGAGGAACAGATACGCAGTATTTT
CDR3aa: CASSRPMAGGTDTQYF

abundance: .
j_gene: TRBJ2-7
d_gene: TRBD2
v_gene: TRBV7-2
CDR3nt: TGTGCCAGCAGCCGTGATATAGCGGGAATCTACGAGCAGTACTTC
CDR3aa: CASSRDIAGIYEQYF

abundance: .
j_gene: TRBJ2-1
d_gene: .
v_gene: TRBV6-5
CDR3nt: TGTGCCAGCAGTTACTCTTCCCGGTGGACAGACAATGAGCAGTTCTTC
CDR3aa: CASSYSSRWTDNEQFF

abundance: .
j_gene: TRBJ2-7
d_gene: TRBD1
v_gene: TRBV6-1
CDR3nt: TGTGCCAGCAGTGAACCCGGGACAGGGAGAGGCGAGCAGTACTTC
CDR3aa: CASSEPGTGRGEQYF

abundance: .
j_gene: TRBJ2-7
d_gene: TRBD2
v_gene: TRBV7-9
CDR3nt: TGTGCCAGCAGTAATTATAGCGGGAGGTACGAGCAGTACTTC
CDR3aa: CASSNYSGRYEQYF

abundance: .
j_gene: TRBJ2-7
d_gene: TRBD2
v_gene: TRBV4-1
CDR3nt: TGCGCCAGCAGCCAAGCGGGACTAGCGGGCTACGAGCAGTACTTC
CDR3aa: CASSQAGLAGYEQYF

abundance: .
j_gene: TRBJ2-2
d_gene: TRBD2
v_gene: TRBV7-2
CDR3nt: TGTGCCAGCAGCTTAATGTCGCTAGCGGGTAACACCGGGGAGCTGTTTTTT
CDR3aa: CASSLMSLAGNTGELFF

abundance: .
j_gene: TRBJ2-3
d_gene: TRBD2
v_gene: TRBV25-1
CDR3nt: TGTGCCAGCAGTTGGACTAGCGGGGGAGATACGCAGTATTTT
CDR3aa: CASSWTSGGDTQYF

abundance: .
j_gene: TRBJ2-1
d_gene: .
v_gene: TRBV20-1
CDR3nt: TGCAGTGCCATCATGTCCAATGAGCAGTTCTTC
CDR3aa: CSAIMSNEQFF

abundance: .
j_gene: TRBJ1-1
d_gene: .
v_gene: TRBV7-3
CDR3nt: TGTGCCAGCAGCTTAAGCCCAGCAAACACTGAAGCTTTCTTT
CDR3aa: CASSLSPANTEAFF

abundance: once
j_gene: TRBJ2-7
d_gene: TRBD2
v_gene: TRBV2
CDR3nt: TGTGCCAGCAGTGAAAGAGCTAGCGGGAGGGTTTCCTACGAGCAGTACTTC
CDR3aa: CASSERASGRVSYEQYF

abundance: .
j_gene: TRBJ2-1
d_gene: TRBD2
v_gene: TRBV6-1
CDR3nt: TGTGCCAGCAGGGGAGCGGGAGTATACTACAATGAGCAGTTCTTC
CDR3aa: CASRGAGVYYNEQFF

abundance: .
j_gene: TRBJ2-3
d_gene: TRBD2
v_gene: TRBV25-1
CDR3nt: TGTGCCAGCAGTGACCTCAGCGGGGAGCAGTATTTT
CDR3aa: CASSDLSGEQYF

abundance: .
j_gene: TRBJ1-4
d_gene: .
v_gene: TRBV6-5
CDR3nt: TGTGCCAGCAGTTACGGGCCTTCGGATGAAAAACTGTTTTTT
CDR3aa: CASSYGPSDEKLFF

abundance: .
j_gene: TRBJ2-5
d_gene: .
v_gene: TRBV9
CDR3nt: TGTGCCAGCAGCGTTCAAAGGGGAGAGACCCAGTACTTC
CDR3aa: CASSVQRGETQYF

abundance: .
j_gene: TRBJ2-3
d_gene: TRBD2
v_gene: TRBV7-2
CDR3nt: TGTGCCAGCAGCCGACGGGAGCGGGGCACCACAGATACGCAGTATTTT
CDR3aa: CASSRRERGTTDTQYF

abundance: .
j_gene: TRBJ2-1
d_gene: TRBD1
v_gene: TRBV29-1
CDR3nt: TGCAGCGTGGGGACAGGTTCCTCCTACAATGAGCAGTTCTTC
CDR3aa: CSVGTGSSYNEQFF

abundance: .
j_gene: TRBJ2-1
d_gene: .
v_gene: TRBV11-2
CDR3nt: TGTGCCAGCACCTCGGCACAGGTAAGGAATGAGCAGTTCTTC
CDR3aa: CASTSAQVRNEQFF

abundance: .
j_gene: TRBJ1-2
d_gene: .
v_gene: TRBV5-1
CDR3nt: TGCGCCAGCGGGACTGGGGGGAACTATGGCTACACCTTC
CDR3aa: CASGTGGNYGYTF

abundance: .
j_gene: TRBJ2-7
d_gene: .
v_gene: TRBV4-1
CDR3nt: TGCGCCAGCAGCCAAGATCGTCTCAGAGGCTACGAGCAGTACTTC
CDR3aa: CASSQDRLRGYEQYF

abundance: .
j_gene: TRBJ2-7
d_gene: TRBD1
v_gene: TRBV9
CDR3nt: TGTGCCAGCAGCGCCGGGACAGGGGGCTTCGAGCAGTACTTC
CDR3aa: CASSAGTGGFEQYF

abundance: .
j_gene: TRBJ2-7
d_gene: .
v_gene: TRBV6-1
CDR3nt: TGTGCCAGCAGTGGATACCTCTCCTACGAGCAGTACTTC
CDR3aa: CASSGYLSYEQYF

abundance: .
j_gene: TRBJ2-1
d_gene: .
v_gene: TRBV7-8
CDR3nt: TGTGCCAGCAGCTCCGACCTCAGTTCCTACAATGAGCAGTTCTTC
CDR3aa: CASSSDLSSYNEQFF

abundance: .
j_gene: TRBJ1-1
d_gene: .
v_gene: TRBV5-1
CDR3nt: TGCGCCAGCAGCCTAGAGCTTGACACTGAAGCTTTCTTT
CDR3aa: CASSLELDTEAFF

abundance: .
j_gene: TRBJ2-1
d_gene: .
v_gene: TRBV27
CDR3nt: TGTGCCAGCAGTTTATGGGGGGCAGGTGGTTCCTACAATGAGCAGTTCTTC
CDR3aa: CASSLWGAGGSYNEQFF

abundance: once
j_gene: TRBJ2-7
d_gene: TRBD2
v_gene: TRBV5-5
CDR3nt: TGTGCCAGCAGCAATGGACTAGCGGGATATATGGGCTACGAGCAGTACTTC
CDR3aa: CASSNGLAGYMGYEQYF